These T cell receptor beta chains were read from a single sample in a study of OX40 agonist ivuxolimab in advanced cancers. Using immunoSEQ multiplex PCR, the repertoire was profiled, and TCRdb retains in-frame clones only, with some absent. Of 50,000 to 70,000 clones listed, 70% to 90% are singletons. This specimen was CD4+ or CD8+ T cells sorted from blood, taken in a trial of the OX40 agonist ivuxolimab. These receptor sequences come from an adult with an advanced solid tumor such as melanoma, head and neck, liver or kidney cancer. CDR3s include the opening cysteine and the closing phenylalanine or tryptophan. The order of the fields is V gene, D gene, clone size, J gene, CDR3 DNA, CDR3 protein. D genes are given only for firm matches. Clone size is given for some rows only: seen once, a few or many times, or a class if the clone is expanded.

V gene: TRBV2; D gene: TRBD1; clone size: .; J gene: TRBJ2-1; CDR3 DNA: TGTGCCAGCATTATCAGGGGGCCTAACTACAATGAGCAGTTCTTC; CDR3 protein: CASIIRGPNYNEQFF
V gene: TRBV27; D gene: TRBD2; clone size: .; J gene: TRBJ2-7; CDR3 DNA: TGTGCCAGCAGTTTACTAGGACTAGCGGGGGATTCGACCTACGAGCAGTACTTC; CDR3 protein: CASSLLGLAGDSTYEQYF
V gene: TRBV19; D gene: .; clone size: few; J gene: TRBJ1-5; CDR3 DNA: TGTGCCAGTAGTACGCAGTTCAATCAGCCCCAGCATTTT; CDR3 protein: CASSTQFNQPQHF
V gene: TRBV9; D gene: .; clone size: .; J gene: TRBJ1-3; CDR3 DNA: TGTGCCAGCAGCGTTTTCGGTTCTACTGGAAACACCATATATTTT; CDR3 protein: CASSVFGSTGNTIYF
V gene: TRBV7-2; D gene: .; clone size: .; J gene: TRBJ2-3; CDR3 DNA: TGTGCCAGCAGCTTAAGGCGGTCCCTAGAGGCGCAGTATTTT; CDR3 protein: CASSLRRSLEAQYF
V gene: TRBV7-9; D gene: TRBD2; clone size: .; J gene: TRBJ2-2; CDR3 DNA: TGTGCCAGCGTGGAGCGGGGAAATTCCGGGGAGCTGTTTTTT; CDR3 protein: CASVERGNSGELFF
V gene: TRBV28; D gene: .; clone size: few; J gene: TRBJ1-1; CDR3 DNA: TGTGCCAGCAGTTTACAGGTAGGCACTGAAGCTTTCTTT; CDR3 protein: CASSLQVGTEAFF
V gene: TRBV5-1; D gene: .; clone size: .; J gene: TRBJ2-5; CDR3 DNA: TGCGCCAGCAGCTTGGCGGCAGGGAGCCAAGAGACCCAGTACTTC; CDR3 protein: CASSLAAGSQETQYF
V gene: TRBV5-1; D gene: TRBD1; clone size: .; J gene: TRBJ1-6; CDR3 DNA: TGCGCCAGCAGCCAAACCGGGACAGTCAATTCACCCCTCCACTTT; CDR3 protein: CASSQTGTVNSPLHF
V gene: TRBV9; D gene: .; clone size: .; J gene: TRBJ1-6; CDR3 DNA: TGTGCCAGCAGCGTACTGGGGGATTCACCCCTCCACTTT; CDR3 protein: CASSVLGDSPLHF
V gene: TRBV19; D gene: TRBD2; clone size: .; J gene: TRBJ2-1; CDR3 DNA: TGTGCCAGTAGTAGCGGGAGGGCCTACAATGAGCAGTTCTTC; CDR3 protein: CASSSGRAYNEQFF
V gene: TRBV5-1; D gene: .; clone size: .; J gene: TRBJ2-1; CDR3 DNA: TGCGCCAGCAGCTTTGTAGGGGAGCAGTTCTTC; CDR3 protein: CASSFVGEQFF
V gene: TRBV15; D gene: .; clone size: .; J gene: TRBJ1-6; CDR3 DNA: TGTGCCACCAGCAGAGCAGGGAGGAATTCACCCCTCCACTTT; CDR3 protein: CATSRAGRNSPLHF
V gene: TRBV18; D gene: .; clone size: .; J gene: TRBJ2-3; CDR3 DNA: TGTGCCAGCTCACCTGAGGGTCGAAATACGCAGTATTTT; CDR3 protein: CASSPEGRNTQYF
V gene: TRBV27; D gene: TRBD1; clone size: .; J gene: TRBJ1-2; CDR3 DNA: TGTGCCAGCAGACAGCGCGGACAGGGTAACTATGGCTACACCTTC; CDR3 protein: CASRQRGQGNYGYTF
V gene: TRBV6-1; D gene: .; clone size: .; J gene: TRBJ1-2; CDR3 DNA: TGTGCCAGCAGCGTTACAGGGCGCTATGGCTACACCTTC; CDR3 protein: CASSVTGRYGYTF
V gene: TRBV6-1; D gene: .; clone size: once; J gene: TRBJ1-4; CDR3 DNA: TGTGCCAGCAGTGAAGGGGCTAGGAGGCCTAATGAAAAACTGTTTTTT; CDR3 protein: CASSEGARRPNEKLFF